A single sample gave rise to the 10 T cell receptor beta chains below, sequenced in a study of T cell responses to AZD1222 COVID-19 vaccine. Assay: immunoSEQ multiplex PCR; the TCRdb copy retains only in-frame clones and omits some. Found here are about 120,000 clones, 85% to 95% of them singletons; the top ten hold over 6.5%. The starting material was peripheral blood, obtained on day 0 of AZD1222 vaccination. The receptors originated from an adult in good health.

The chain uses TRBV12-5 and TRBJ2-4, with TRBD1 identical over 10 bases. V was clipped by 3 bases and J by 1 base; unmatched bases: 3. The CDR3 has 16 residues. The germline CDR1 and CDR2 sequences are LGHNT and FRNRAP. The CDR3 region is CASGLRQGAAKNIQYF. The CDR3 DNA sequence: TGTGCTAGTGGTTTAAGACAGGGGGCGGCCAAAAACATTCAGTACTTC.

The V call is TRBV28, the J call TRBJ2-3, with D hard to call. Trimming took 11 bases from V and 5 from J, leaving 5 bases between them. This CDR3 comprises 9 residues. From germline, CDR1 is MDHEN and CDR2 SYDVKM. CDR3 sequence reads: CAGEDTQYF. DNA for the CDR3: TGTGCCGGGGAAGATACGCAGTATTTT. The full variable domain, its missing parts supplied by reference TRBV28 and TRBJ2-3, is DVKVTQSSRYLVKRTGEKVFLECVQDMDHENMFWYRQDPGLGLRLIYFSYDVKMKEKGDIPEGYSVSREKKERFSLILESASTNQTSMYLCAGEDTQYFGPGTRLTVL.

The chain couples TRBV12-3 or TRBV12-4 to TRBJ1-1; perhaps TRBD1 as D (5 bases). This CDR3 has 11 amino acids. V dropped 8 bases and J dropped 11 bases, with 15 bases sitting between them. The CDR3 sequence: CASLLGRRAFF. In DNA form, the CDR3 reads TGTGCCAGCCTGCTGGGGCGGAGGGCTTTCTTT.

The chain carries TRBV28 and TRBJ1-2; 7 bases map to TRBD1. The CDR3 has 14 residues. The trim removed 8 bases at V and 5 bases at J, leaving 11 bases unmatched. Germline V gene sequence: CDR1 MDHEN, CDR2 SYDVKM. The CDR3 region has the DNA TGTGCCAGCTGTACCGGGCAGGGGGTTTATGGCTACACCTTC. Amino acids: CASCTGQGVYGYTF.

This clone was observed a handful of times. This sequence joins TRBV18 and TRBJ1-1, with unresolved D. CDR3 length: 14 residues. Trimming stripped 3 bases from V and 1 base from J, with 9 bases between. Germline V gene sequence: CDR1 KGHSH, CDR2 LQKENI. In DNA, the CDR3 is TGTGCCAGCTCACCCTTAGCGAGGAACACTGAAGCTTTCTTT. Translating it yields CASSPLARNTEAFF. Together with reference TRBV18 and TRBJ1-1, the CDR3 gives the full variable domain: NAGVMQNPRHLVRRRGQEARLRCSPMKGHSHVYWYRQLPEEGLKFMVYLQKENIIDESGMPKERFSAEFPKEGPSILRIQQVVRGDSAAYFCASSPLARNTEAFFGQGTRLTVV.

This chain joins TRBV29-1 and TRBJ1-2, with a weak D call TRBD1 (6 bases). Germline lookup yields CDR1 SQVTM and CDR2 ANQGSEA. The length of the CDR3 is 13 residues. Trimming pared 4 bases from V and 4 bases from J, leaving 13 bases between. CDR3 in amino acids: CSVVVGRGYGYTF. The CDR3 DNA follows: TGCAGCGTTGTCGTGGGCAGGGGCTATGGCTACACCTTC.

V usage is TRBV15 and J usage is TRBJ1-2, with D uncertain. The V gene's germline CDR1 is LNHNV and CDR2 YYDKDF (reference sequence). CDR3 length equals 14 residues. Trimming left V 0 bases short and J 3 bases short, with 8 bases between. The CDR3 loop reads CATSRDSRDYGYTF. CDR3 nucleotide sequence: TGTGCCACCAGCAGAGACTCCCGGGACTATGGCTACACCTTC.

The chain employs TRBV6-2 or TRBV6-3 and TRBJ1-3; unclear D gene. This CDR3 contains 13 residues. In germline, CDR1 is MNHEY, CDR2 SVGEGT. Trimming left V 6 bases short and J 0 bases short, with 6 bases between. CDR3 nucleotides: TGTGCCAGCAGCAAGTCCTCTGGAAACACCATATATTTT. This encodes CASSKSSGNTIYF.

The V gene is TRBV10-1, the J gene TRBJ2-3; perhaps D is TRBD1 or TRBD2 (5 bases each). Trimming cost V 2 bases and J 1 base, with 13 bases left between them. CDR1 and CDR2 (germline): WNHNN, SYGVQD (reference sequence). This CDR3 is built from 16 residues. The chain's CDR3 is CASSETQLGRTDTQYF. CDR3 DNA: TGCGCCAGCAGTGAGACACAATTGGGACGCACAGATACGCAGTATTTT.

The CDR3 sequence is CAWRTDRGRYNEQFF. The CDR3 DNA reads TGTGCCTGGAGGACGGACAGGGGGCGTTACAATGAGCAGTTCTTC. This rearrangement joins TRBV30 to TRBJ2-1; 11 positions match TRBD1. The germline V gene has CDR1 GTSNPN and CDR2 SVGIG (reference sequence). The CDR3 sequence is 15 residues long. J was trimmed by 4 bases and V by 3 bases; bases with no gene match: 5.